At least ten counts were recorded for the clone carrying this T cell receptor (beta chain). Its target is not known. These data are taken from a study of regulatory T cells in long-lasting Graves disease. Time point specified: newly diagnosed GD, antithyroid drugs for less than 3 months. Extracted RNA from PBMCs served as the source of the TCR library. Notes on the study in general: Study was limited to peripheral blood, excluding thyroid tissue. Segments TRBV28, TRBJ1-2 and TRBJ2-5 showed preferential usage in persistent disease.

With 7 bases removed from V and 3 bases from J, the gap between germline ends came to 13 bases. The CDR3 has 13 residues. Building of the TCR beta libraries involved iRepertoire HTBI primers and Arm-PCR of CDR3 regions. TCRdb passed the multiplex PCR reads through MiXCR, listing each CDR3 protein once. Of over 200,000 distinct CDR3 sequences detected, under 20% appear once; the ten largest clones hold 12% to 15%. The same sample was also studied in work on T cells in Graves' hyperthyroidism and ophthalmopathy. This second study says: Ophthalmopathy got predicted by the model a median 6.5 months before its onset.

The chain is built from TRBV12-3 or TRBV12-4 and TRBJ2-7; D not resolved. This receptor was taken from a woman aged 25-40 years with Graves disease. Here the sequenced sample was peripheral blood mononuclear cells (PBMCs), taken at new diagnosis, from a patient treated with antithyroid drugs. CDR3 in amino acids: CASTMDAHYEQYF. The DNA for the CDR3 is TGTGCCAGCACCATGGACGCCCACTACGAGCAGTACTTC.